This T cell receptor (beta chain) originates from a study of beta chain features in type 1 diabetes. General observations from the study: Since sequencing was performed on cDNA, cells with high TCR expression could be over-represented. Significant though moderate, a shortening of TCRB CDR3s appeared in all four CD4+ subsets of Type 1 diabetes patients. HLA influence on TCRB rearrangement stayed unresolved here.

In regard to this clone: Its antigen remains unknown.

The length of the CDR3 is 15 residues. CDR1 and CDR2 (germline): MNHEY, SVGAGI. J lost 0 bases, V lost 8 bases, and 6 bases had no gene match. Expressed TCRB transcripts were sequenced, since all the RNA that had been isolated was reverse transcribed. Sequencing used immunoSEQ multiplex PCR; TCRdb keeps in-frame clones, though not all of them. The sample has a few hundred thousand clones, roughly 20% seen once. The receptor comes from a woman aged 40 to 50 with type 1 diabetes. The gene calls are TRBV6-5 and TRBJ2-7; TRBD2 aligns across 11 bases. Sequenced: naive CD4+ T cells from blood. CDR3 coding DNA: TGTGCCAGCCGGGGACTAGCGGCAAGCTCCTACGAGCAGTACTTC. Translated: CASRGLAASSYEQYF.